A single sample is the source of the 26 T cell receptor beta chains below, sequenced in a study of blood T cells in healthy people across ages. Primers used in a second PCR of roughly 7 to 12 cycles were a sample-barcoded 5' primer and a J-beta primer mix. TCRdb itself ran the 5' RACE reads through MiXCR, one entry per CDR3 protein. Among over 750,000 distinct CDR3 sequences, 20% to 25% were seen once, and the ten largest hold 9.4%. The data also belong to a second study, concerning T cells of mothers and their children.

Input material: blood. These receptors were taken from a boy between 10 and 17 years old in good health.

V and J are TRBV2 and TRBJ2-3; 9 nucleotides align to TRBD1. V lost 6 bases, J lost 6 bases, and 10 bases stayed unmatched. This CDR3 contains 15 residues. Looked up from germline, CDR1 is SNHLY and CDR2 is FYNNEI. The CDR3 sequence is CASSLTRTGADTQYF. The CDR3 coding sequence is TGTGCCAGCAGCCTCACACGGACAGGGGCTGATACGCAGTATTTT.

This chain connects TRBV29-1 to TRBJ2-5, with 8 bases aligning to TRBD2. The DNA matches TRBJ2-7 better at its end, which makes the J call doubtful. CDR1 is SQVTM, CDR2 ANQGSEA, per germline. CDR3 length equals 13 residues. The CDR3 DNA sequence: TGCAGCGCTTTCCGGGAGGGATCCTACGAGCAGTACTTC. Encoded protein: CSAFREGSYEQYF.

This clonotype was picked up a small number of times. The genes are TRBV12-3 or TRBV12-4 and TRBJ2-5; TRBD1 matches 10 bases. TRBJ2-7 matches the DNA end more closely, so the J call is doubtful. CDR3 size: 13 residues. The CDR3 bases are TGTGCCTCGGGGGACAGGGGATGGGGCGAGCAGTACTTC. This gives the protein CASGDRGWGEQYF.

This clonotype was detected a few times. The chain carries TRBV10-3 and TRBJ2-2; D tentatively reads TRBD1 or TRBD2 (5 bases each). Per the germline V gene, CDR1 is ENHRY and CDR2 is SYGVKD. CDR3 size: 16 residues. Trimming left V 3 bases short and J 7 bases short, with 18 bases between. The CDR3 loop reads CAISEVEGRYHGELFF. CDR3 nucleotides: TGTGCCATCAGTGAAGTCGAGGGGCGGTATCACGGGGAGCTGTTTTTT.

The V gene is TRBV4-1, the J gene TRBJ2-7; 8 bases align to TRBD2. The CDR3 is made up of 18 amino acids. Germline V lookup: CDR1 MGHRA, CDR2 YSYEKL. With 2 bases clipped from V and 0 bases from J, the junction kept 12 bases outside the gene matches. The CDR3 sequence: CASSQMTSVYVDSYEQYF. For the CDR3, the DNA is TGCGCCAGCAGCCAAATGACTAGCGTATACGTTGACTCCTACGAGCAGTACTTC.

The chain is built from TRBV28 and TRBJ2-5, with 10 bases that match TRBD2. V dropped 6 bases and J dropped 9; count of bases not matched to a gene: 19. The CDR3 is made up of 17 amino acids. Germline CDR1 reads MDHEN; CDR2 reads SYDVKM. The CDR3, as DNA: TGTGCCAGCAGATTGGTGGGTCGAGCGGGAGGGCCTAGATCCCAGTACTTC. Encoded protein: CASRLVGRAGGPRSQYF.

The chain has TRBV6-2 or TRBV6-3 and TRBJ2-7; D is undetermined. This CDR3 contains 13 residues. Trimming took 4 bases from V and 5 from J, leaving 12 bases between them. The V gene's germline CDR1 is MNHEY and CDR2 SVGEGT. The CDR3 DNA reads TGTGCCAGCAGTTCCACTGATCGACACGAGCAGTACTTC. It codes for CASSSTDRHEQYF.

This clonotype came up a few times. The gene calls are TRBV6-4 and TRBJ1-5; TRBD1 agrees at 9 bases. This CDR3 is 14 amino acids long. The germline V gene encodes CDR1 MRHNA and CDR2 SNTAGT. With V trimmed by 6 bases and J by 7 bases, 7 bases remained unmatched. CDR3 DNA sequence: TGTGCCAGCAGCGCAACAGGGGGCGGGCAGCCCCAGCATTTT. Its protein is CASSATGGGQPQHF.

For this clonotype: The germline gene is not matched at one end of the junction; a read error may be the cause. The V gene is TRBV2, the J gene TRBJ1-2, with no clear D. The germline gives CDR1 SNHLY, CDR2 FYNNEI. The CDR3 spans 13 residues. CDR3 sequence reads: CASSDGTLYRYTF. Written as DNA, the CDR3 is TGTGCCAGCAGCGACGGAACCCTCTATCGCTACACCTTC.

V is TRBV7-9 and J is TRBJ2-4; D tentatively fits TRBD1 or TRBD2 (6 bases each). This CDR3 spans 15 amino acids. Trimming cost V 3 bases and J 8 bases, with 17 bases left between them. Looked up from germline, CDR1 is SEHNR and CDR2 is FQNEAQ (reference sequence). CDR3 DNA: TGTGCCAGCAGCTTGTCAGGGGCGGGGATGGACATTCAGTACTTC. Translated: CASSLSGAGMDIQYF. Drawing the rest from reference TRBV7-9 and TRBJ2-4, the complete variable domain is DTGVSQNPRHKITKRGQNVTFRCDPISEHNRLYWYRQTLGQGPEFLTYFQNEAQLEKSRLLSDRFSAERPKGSFSTLEIQRTEQGDSAMYLCASSLSGAGMDIQYFGAGTRLSVL.

This clonotype has just a few counts. The chain is built from TRBV28 and TRBJ2-5; D is unclear. The end of the DNA aligns better with TRBJ2-1, so the J call may be wrong. The CDR3 is 14 residues long. CDR1 is MDHEN, CDR2 SYDVKM, per germline. The CDR3 sequence: CASSLRRTNGEQFF. CDR3 DNA sequence: TGTGCCAGCAGTTTGCGTCGGACCAACGGGGAGCAGTTCTTC.

This clonotype was counted between two and nine times. CDR3 protein: CASSWDRLTYEQYF. CDR3 bases: TGTGCCAGCAGTTGGGACAGGCTGACCTACGAGCAGTACTTC. The genes are TRBV28 and TRBJ2-5; 8 bases match TRBD1. The J call is uncertain, as TRBJ2-7 better fits the DNA end. In germline, CDR1 is MDHEN, CDR2 SYDVKM. The CDR3 has 14 amino acids.

The chain combines TRBV7-9 with TRBJ2-5; 8 nucleotides match TRBD2. The J call may be incorrect, as the DNA end agrees better with TRBJ2-7. This CDR3 contains 15 residues. In germline, CDR1 is SEHNR, CDR2 FQNEAQ (reference sequence). CDR3 nucleotide sequence: TGTGCCAGCAGCACCGGGACTAGTAGGTTCTACGAGCAGTACTTC. Encoded protein: CASSTGTSRFYEQYF.

The chain uses TRBV25-1 and TRBJ1-1, with 8 bases that match TRBD1. This CDR3 comprises 14 residues. The ends lost 3 bases at V and 3 bases at J; junction bases unmatched: 3. CDR1 and CDR2 (germline): MGHDK, SYGVNS. In nucleotides, the CDR3 is TGTGCCAGCAGTGATGACAGGGGATACACTGAAGCTTTCTTT. Its protein is CASSDDRGYTEAFF.

This clonotype appeared a single time. The chain employs TRBV5-1 and TRBJ2-3; 9 bases map to TRBD2. This CDR3 has 17 residues. The germline gives CDR1 SGHRS, CDR2 YFSETQ. The ends lost 7 bases at V and 1 base at J; junction bases unmatched: 13. Here the CDR3 DNA reads TGCGCCAGCGCCATTTGGGGGACTAGCTGGGGCACAGATACGCAGTATTTT. It translates to CASAIWGTSWGTDTQYF.

The CDR3 loop reads CASSPGAAYGANEQFF. The DNA for the CDR3 is TGTGCCAGCTCCCCGGGGGCAGCTTACGGGGCCAATGAGCAGTTCTTC. The V and J genes are TRBV18 and TRBJ2-1, with D perhaps given as TRBD1 or TRBD2 (6 bases each). V dropped 6 bases and J dropped 6 bases, with 21 bases sitting between them. The length of the CDR3 is 16 residues. CDR1 KGHSH and CDR2 LQKENI come from the germline V gene. The variable domain in full, with the rest retrieved from reference TRBV18 and TRBJ2-1, is NAGVMQNPRHLVRRRGQEARLRCSPMKGHSHVYWYRQLPEEGLKFMVYLQKENIIDESGMPKERFSAEFPKEGPSILRIQQVVRGDSAAYFCASSPGAAYGANEQFFGPGTRLTVL.

This clonotype was seen more than once but under ten times. V usage is TRBV6-5 and J usage is TRBJ2-1; TRBD2 aligns across 7 bases. CDR3 length: 16 residues. V lost 6 bases to trimming and J lost 5 bases; unmatched junction nucleotides: 13. Looked up from germline, CDR1 is MNHEY and CDR2 is SVGAGI. This CDR3 reads CASRVAGYVSHNEQFF. The CDR3 DNA follows: TGTGCCAGCAGGGTAGCGGGTTATGTGTCCCACAATGAGCAGTTCTTC.

The V gene is TRBV5-1, the J gene TRBJ2-2; TRBD2 matches 10 bases. Trimming cost V 2 bases and J 4 bases; bases outside gene matches: 5. Germline CDR1 is SGHRS and CDR2 is YFSETQ. The CDR3 totals 16 residues. The CDR3 DNA sequence: TGCGCCAGCAGCTTAATAGCGGGAGGAATCACCGGGGAGCTGTTTTTT. Protein sequence: CASSLIAGGITGELFF.

The chain joins TRBV28 to TRBJ1-4; D unresolved. The CDR3 runs 15 residues. The germline V gene encodes CDR1 MDHEN and CDR2 SYDVKM. Deletions cut 7 bases from V and 5 bases from J, with 17 bases between. In DNA form, the CDR3 reads TGTGCCAGCATCCCCACAGCCACCTTGAATGAAAAACTGTTTTTT. Translation gives CASIPTATLNEKLFF.

A note on this clonotype: The junction shows a germline mismatch at one end, possibly a read error. The chain employs TRBV5-1 and TRBJ2-1; D is perhaps TRBD2 (6 bases). Germline V gene data show CDR1 as SGHRS and CDR2 as YFSETQ. The length of the CDR3 is 16 residues. DNA of the CDR3: TGCGCCAGCAGTTTGGACGCCGGGAGCTCCTACAATGAGCAGTTCTTC. Protein sequence: CASSLDAGSSYNEQFF.

There are a few counts of this clonotype. The V and J genes are TRBV10-3 and TRBJ2-5; D is tentatively TRBD1 or TRBD2 (6 bases each). V lost 2 bases to trimming and J lost 2 bases, with 15 bases between them. This CDR3 comprises 16 residues. Looked up from germline, CDR1 is ENHRY and CDR2 is SYGVKD. Here the CDR3 DNA reads TGTGCCATCAGTGAGGGAGGGGGAAGGTGGCAAGAGACCCAGTACTTC. Its translation: CAISEGGGRWQETQYF.

This clonotype was observed a handful of times. V is TRBV12-3 or TRBV12-4 and J is TRBJ2-7; the D gene is possibly TRBD1 (5 bases). V lost 2 bases and J lost 2, with 10 bases in between. CDR3 length: 14 amino acids. CDR3 region: CASSLSTVAYEQYF. The CDR3 DNA sequence: TGTGCCAGCAGTTTATCGACAGTCGCCTACGAGCAGTACTTC.

CDR3 coding DNA: TGTGCCAGCACCACAACCGGGACAGACAATGAGCAGTTCTTC. It encodes CASTTTGTDNEQFF. The J gene is TRBJ2-1, the V gene TRBV7-2; TRBD1 matches 7 bases. The CDR3 has 14 amino acids. V was clipped by 7 bases and J by 5 bases; unmatched bases: 8. The germline gives CDR1 SGHTA, CDR2 FQGNSA.

The chain recombines TRBV3-1 with TRBJ2-3, with TRBD2 matching 10 bases. Germline V lookup: CDR1 LGHDT, CDR2 YNNKEL (reference sequence). The CDR3 spans 15 residues. V gave up 4 bases and J gave up 4 bases; unmatched junction bases: 5. CDR3 region: CASSPLAGGSDTQYF. The DNA of the CDR3 is TGTGCCAGCAGCCCCTTAGCGGGGGGTTCAGATACGCAGTATTTT.

This clonotype was picked up a small number of times. The V call is TRBV5-1, the J call TRBJ2-5; either TRBD1 or TRBD2 may supply D (5 bases each). The end of the DNA aligns better with TRBJ2-1, so the J call may be wrong. The CDR3 has 16 amino acids. Germline V lookup: CDR1 SGHRS, CDR2 YFSETQ. The CDR3 nucleotides are TGCGCCAGCAGTTCGAACCCCCTAGGGGAGCACAATGAGCAGTTCTTC. Translated, it gives CASSSNPLGEHNEQFF.

The rearrangement links TRBV7-2 to TRBJ2-5; tentatively, D is TRBD1 or TRBD2 (5 bases each). The J call may be mistaken, given a closer DNA end match to TRBJ2-7. Per germline, CDR1 SGHTA and CDR2 FQGNSA. The CDR3 length is 12 residues. In nucleotides, the CDR3 is TGTGCCAGCAGCTGGGACCTCGCCGAGCAGTACTTC. Translating it yields CASSWDLAEQYF.